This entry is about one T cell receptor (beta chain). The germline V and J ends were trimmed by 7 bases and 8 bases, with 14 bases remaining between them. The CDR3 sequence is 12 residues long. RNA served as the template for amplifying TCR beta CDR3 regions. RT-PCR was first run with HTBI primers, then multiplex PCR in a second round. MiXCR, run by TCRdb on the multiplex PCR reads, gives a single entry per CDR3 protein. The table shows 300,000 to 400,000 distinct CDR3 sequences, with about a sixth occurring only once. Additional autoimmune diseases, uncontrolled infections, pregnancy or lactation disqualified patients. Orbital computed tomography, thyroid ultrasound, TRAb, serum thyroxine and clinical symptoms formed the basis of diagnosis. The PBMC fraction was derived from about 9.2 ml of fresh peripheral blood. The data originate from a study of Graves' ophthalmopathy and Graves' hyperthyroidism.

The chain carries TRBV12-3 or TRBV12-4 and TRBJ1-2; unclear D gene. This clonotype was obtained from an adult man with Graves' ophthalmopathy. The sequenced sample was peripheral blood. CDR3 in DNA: TGTGCCAGCACCACTGGTCTGGGGGGCTACACCTTC. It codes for CASTTGLGGYTF.